The clone carrying this T cell receptor beta chain appeared a few times. Its antigen is not identified. Germline values: CDR1 KGHSH, CDR2 LQKENI. The V and J ends lost 5 bases and 4 bases, in that order; junction bases with no gene match: 4. The CDR3 spans 13 residues. This sample stems from a study of cytomegalovirus exposure and HLA in healthy donors. Points from the study as a whole: Sequencing artifact likely explains a cluster of highly shared sequence variants. Testing in vitro showed a few CMV-associated chains specific for CMV antigens.

In the PCR, 60 Vbeta and 13 Jbeta primers were used. Generated by immunoSEQ multiplex PCR, the TCRdb table keeps only in-frame clones and is missing some. This sample has about 78,000 clones, with 72% found just once. The clonotype was recovered from a woman aged 40 to 50 in good health and CMV-seropositive. The chain links TRBV18 to TRBJ1-1, with 7 bases fitting TRBD1. Sequenced sample: PBMCs. CDR3 sequence (DNA): TGTGCCAGCTCAGAACACAGGGGCACTGAAGCTTTCTTT. Amino acids: CASSEHRGTEAFF.